This entry is about one T cell receptor beta chain. These data originate in a study of blood T cell repertoires in COVID-19. Across the whole study: The samples span acute and convalescent COVID-19 from the United States, Italy and Spain.

Measured with immunoSEQ multiplex PCR; TCRdb has only the in-frame clones, and not every one. The repertoire holds 120,000 to 150,000 clones, with approximately 84% as singletons. In germline, CDR1 is SGHTA, CDR2 FQGNSA. Trimming stripped 3 bases from V and 5 bases from J, with 10 bases between. This CDR3 has 13 residues. V usage is TRBV7-2 and J usage is TRBJ2-5; a weak D match, TRBD1 (5 bases). The source material was peripheral blood. This clonotype was obtained from a human donor with acute or convalescent COVID-19. The donor label of this sample is uncertain. CDR3 sequence (DNA): TGTGCCAGCAGCTTTGCAGGGTCGGAGACCCAGTACTTC. As protein: CASSFAGSETQYF. The whole variable domain, filled in from reference TRBV7-2 and TRBJ2-5, reads GAGVSQSPSNKVTEKGKDVELRCDPISGHTALYWYRQSLGQGLEFLIYFQGNSAPDKSGLPSDRFSAERTGGSVSTLTIQRTQQEDSAVYLCASSFAGSETQYFGPGTRLLVL.